This entry concerns a single TCR beta chain. This entry comes from a study of Graves' ophthalmopathy and Graves' hyperthyroidism. RNA transcripts yielded amplified TCR beta CDR3 regions. First-round RT-PCR with HTBI primers preceded a second-round multiplex PCR. MiXCR was run by TCRdb on the multiplex PCR reads, yielding one entry per CDR3 protein. The sample lists about 740,000 distinct CDR3 sequences, approximately 40% occurring once. The sequence was collected from an adult man with Graves' ophthalmopathy. The sample comprised peripheral blood.

The CDR3 DNA reads TGTGCCAGCAACGGACGCGGGGAGACCCAGTACTTC. Translation gives CASNGRGETQYF. This chain joins TRBV11-2 and TRBJ2-5; TRBD2 is a possible D gene (5 bases). V lost 7 bases to trimming and J lost 5 bases, with 11 bases between them. Germline values: CDR1 SGHAT, CDR2 FQNNGV. The CDR3 length is 12 residues.